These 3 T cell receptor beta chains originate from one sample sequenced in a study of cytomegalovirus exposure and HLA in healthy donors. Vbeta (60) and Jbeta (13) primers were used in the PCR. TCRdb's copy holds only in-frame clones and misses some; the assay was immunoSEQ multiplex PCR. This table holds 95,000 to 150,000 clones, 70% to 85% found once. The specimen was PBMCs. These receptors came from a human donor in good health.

CDR3 protein: CASSSTGQGSNQPQHF. CDR3 bases: TGTGCCAGCAGTAGTACGGGACAGGGTAGCAATCAGCCCCAGCATTTT. The chain links TRBV7-9 to TRBJ1-5, with TRBD1 identical over 9 bases. J lost 0 bases, V lost 6 bases, and 6 bases had no gene match. CDR3 length: 16 residues. CDR1 and CDR2 from the germline V gene are SEHNR and FQNEAQ (reference sequence).

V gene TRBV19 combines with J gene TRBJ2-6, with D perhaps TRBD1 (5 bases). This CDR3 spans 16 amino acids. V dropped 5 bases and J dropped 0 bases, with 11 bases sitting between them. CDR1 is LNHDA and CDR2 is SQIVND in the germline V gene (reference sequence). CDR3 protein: CASSWQGSSGANVLTF. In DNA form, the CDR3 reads TGTGCCAGTAGTTGGCAGGGCAGCTCTGGGGCCAACGTCCTGACTTTC. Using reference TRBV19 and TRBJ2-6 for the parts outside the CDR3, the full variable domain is DGGITQSPKYLFRKEGQNVTLSCEQNLNHDAMYWYRQDPGQGLRLIYYSQIVNDFQKGDIAEGYSVSREKKESFPLTVTSAQKNPTAFYLCASSWQGSSGANVLTFGAGSRLTVL.

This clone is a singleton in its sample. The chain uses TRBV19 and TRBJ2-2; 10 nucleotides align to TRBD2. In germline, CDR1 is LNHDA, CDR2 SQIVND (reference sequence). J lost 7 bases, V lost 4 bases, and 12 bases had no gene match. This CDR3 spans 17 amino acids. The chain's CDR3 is CASSTQAGGLSGGELFF. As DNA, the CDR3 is TGTGCCAGTAGTACGCAAGCGGGAGGGCTGTCGGGCGGGGAGCTGTTTTTT.